This T cell receptor (beta chain) derives from a study of monozygotic twins with inflammatory bowel disease. TCRdb reprocessed the 5' RACE reads, keeping one entry per CDR3 protein, no DNA. This sample's clone table lists approximately 420,000 distinct CDR3 sequences. Germline V gene lookup returns CDR1 KGHDR and CDR2 SFDVKD. The CDR3 has 14 amino acids. Input material: blood. This receptor was taken from a human donor with ulcerative colitis or Crohn's disease, or a healthy co-twin of an affected twin (not recorded which). The chain has TRBV24-1 and TRBJ2-1; there is no DNA to check the TCRdb D call of TRBD2. The CDR3 reads CATSDFSSIHEQFF.